The 30 T cell receptor beta chains given below trace back to one sample, sequenced in a study of sequential checkpoint blockade in melanoma. Treatment denoted: randomized to nivolumab then ipilimumab (arm A) or the reverse (arm B). This table comes from immunoSEQ multiplex PCR, and its TCRdb copy is limited to in-frame clones, with some not included. The sample yields roughly 18,000 clones, 73% seen once. The source was tumor tissue (inferred from file names), collected from a patient given nivolumab and ipilimumab in sequence. These TCRs come from a human donor with melanoma.

The rearrangement uses TRBV12-5 and TRBJ1-5; D remains ambiguous. With 2 bases removed from V and 6 bases from J, the gap between germline ends came to 5 bases. CDR3 length equals 12 residues. Per the germline V gene, CDR1 is LGHNT and CDR2 is FRNRAP. CDR3 sequence (DNA): TGTGCTAGTGGTTTGACCGCTCAGCCCCAGCATTTT. It specifies CASGLTAQPQHF.

CDR3 protein: CASRVQGDSYEQYF. The CDR3 DNA sequence: TGTGCCAGCAGGGTCCAGGGGGACTCCTACGAGCAGTACTTC. This rearrangement joins TRBV9 to TRBJ2-7; TRBD1 matches 7 bases. There are 14 residues in the CDR3. CDR1 is SGDLS and CDR2 is YYNGEE in the germline V gene. V lost 5 bases and J lost 0; bases outside the gene matches: 5.

This chain connects TRBV5-1 to TRBJ2-1; 8 bases agree with TRBD2. The CDR3 spans 15 residues. CDR1 and CDR2 (germline): SGHRS, YFSETQ. V lost 2 bases and J lost 4; bases outside the gene matches: 5. CDR3 in DNA: TGCGCCAGCAGCTTTACTAGCGGACTTTACAATGAGCAGTTCTTC. This codes for CASSFTSGLYNEQFF. Combining the CDR3 with reference TRBV5-1 and TRBJ2-1 gives the whole variable domain KAGVTQTPRYLIKTRGQQVTLSCSPISGHRSVSWYQQTPGQGLQFLFEYFSETQRNKGNFPGRFSGRQFSNSRSEMNVSTLELGDSALYLCASSFTSGLYNEQFFGPGTRLTVL.

The chain combines TRBV7-7 with TRBJ2-1; 8 bases line up with TRBD2. The V and J ends lost 1 base and 9 bases, in that order; junction bases with no gene match: 11. The germline gives CDR1 SSHAT, CDR2 FNYEAQ (reference sequence). This CDR3 has 16 amino acids. The CDR3 sequence is CASSLGVAGRLGEQFF. CDR3 nucleotides: TGTGCCAGCAGCTTAGGGGTAGCGGGGAGGTTGGGTGAGCAGTTCTTC.

This clone was recorded only once. The rearrangement joins TRBV19 to TRBJ2-1; 10 nucleotides agree with TRBD2. With V trimmed by 8 bases and J by 7 bases, 8 bases remained unmatched. From germline, CDR1 is LNHDA and CDR2 SQIVND (reference sequence). The CDR3 extends over 14 amino acids. The CDR3 loop reads CASGKRGGVNEQFF. The CDR3, as DNA: TGTGCCAGTGGGAAGCGGGGGGGCGTAAATGAGCAGTTCTTC.

The chain carries TRBV30 and TRBJ2-4; D not certain. This CDR3 contains 15 residues. Germline V gene lookup returns CDR1 GTSNPN and CDR2 SVGIG (reference sequence). V was clipped by 5 bases and J by 0 bases, with 14 bases between them. CDR3 protein: CAWVRRGVAKNIQYF. The CDR3 nucleotides read TGTGCCTGGGTCAGGAGAGGAGTAGCCAAAAACATTCAGTACTTC.

This chain links TRBV6-8 with TRBJ2-2; a weak D match, TRBD2 (6 bases). CDR1 is MNHGY, CDR2 SAAAGT, per germline. This CDR3 comprises 13 residues. V dropped 5 bases and J dropped 6 bases, with 10 bases sitting between them. This chain's CDR3 is CASSDASAGELFF. CDR3 nucleotide sequence: TGTGCCAGCAGTGACGCTAGCGCCGGGGAGCTGTTTTTT.

The chain uses TRBV30 and TRBJ1-1; D is undetermined. Germline V gene lookup returns CDR1 GTSNPN and CDR2 SVGIG (reference sequence). The CDR3 covers 12 residues. Trimming pared 3 bases from V and 7 bases from J, leaving 12 bases between. The CDR3 reads CAWRQEEGEAFF. The CDR3 DNA is TGTGCCTGGAGGCAGGAAGAAGGTGAAGCTTTCTTT. Full variable domain (rest looked up from reference TRBV30 and TRBJ1-1): SQTIHQWPATLVQPVGSPLSLECTVEGTSNPNLYWYRQAAGRGLQLLFYSVGIGQISSEVPQNLSASRPQDRQFILSSKKLLLSDSGFYLCAWRQEEGEAFFGQGTRLTVV.

The chain employs TRBV4-1 and TRBJ2-3; 7 positions match TRBD2. V shed 1 base, J shed 2 bases, and the junction held 9 bases outside the gene matches. The CDR3 has 17 amino acids. Germline V gene data show CDR1 as MGHRA and CDR2 as YSYEKL. For the CDR3, the DNA is TGCGCCAGCAGCCAAGGGTCGGGCGGGAGATTCACAGATACGCAGTATTTT. It is translated as CASSQGSGGRFTDTQYF.

The chain is built from TRBV19 and TRBJ2-3; a weak D match, TRBD1 (6 bases). Germline V gene data show CDR1 as LNHDA and CDR2 as SQIVND (reference sequence). The germline V and J ends were trimmed by 7 bases and 2 bases, with 13 bases remaining between them. The length of the CDR3 is 14 residues. CDR3 sequence reads: CASKEQGFTDTQYF. CDR3 bases: TGTGCCAGTAAGGAACAGGGATTCACAGATACGCAGTATTTT. Drawing the rest from reference TRBV19 and TRBJ2-3, the complete variable domain is DGGITQSPKYLFRKEGQNVTLSCEQNLNHDAMYWYRQDPGQGLRLIYYSQIVNDFQKGDIAEGYSVSREKKESFPLTVTSAQKNPTAFYLCASKEQGFTDTQYFGPGTRLTVL.

This chain links TRBV19 with TRBJ1-5; a possible D gene is TRBD1 (5 bases). Trimming shortened V by 7 bases and J by 0 bases, and 13 bases separated the two germline ends. This CDR3 has 15 residues. CDR1 and CDR2 from the germline V gene are LNHDA and SQIVND (reference sequence). The CDR3 DNA reads as TGTGCCAGTACCCAATTCAGGGATAGCAATCAGCCCCAGCATTTT. This encodes CASTQFRDSNQPQHF.

V gene TRBV11-3 combines with J gene TRBJ2-7; tentative D call: TRBD1 (6 bases). V lost 6 bases and J 0 bases, leaving 21 bases between the germline ends. This CDR3 is built from 17 residues. The germline V gene has CDR1 SGHNT and CDR2 YENEEA. CDR3 residues: CASSSPVGGSHSYEQYF. CDR3 nucleotides: TGTGCCAGCAGTTCGCCCGTAGGGGGAAGCCACTCCTACGAGCAGTACTTC.

The CDR3 nucleotides are TGTGCCACCAGGGACATAAGCAATCAGCCCCAGCATTTT. It is translated as CATRDISNQPQHF. The chain has TRBV10-3 and TRBJ1-5, with D possibly matching TRBD1 (6 bases). Between the trimmed V and J ends, which lost 10 bases and 1 base, there was a span of 11 bases. The germline CDR1 and CDR2 sequences are ENHRY and SYGVKD. This CDR3 contains 13 residues.

In this sample, this clone turned up once. DNA of the CDR3: TGTGCCACCAGCAGAGGTCCGGGACAGGGGAACACTGAAGCTTTCTTT. Protein: CATSRGPGQGNTEAFF. This chain joins TRBV15 and TRBJ1-1; 9 positions agree with TRBD1. CDR1 LNHNV and CDR2 YYDKDF come from the germline V gene (reference sequence). The CDR3 runs to 16 residues. The ends lost 1 base at V and 1 base at J; junction bases unmatched: 4.

This chain joins TRBV11-3 and TRBJ2-3, with 9 bases that match TRBD2. Trimming removed 5 bases from V and 2 bases from J; junction bases left unmatched: 11. Germline V gives CDR1 SGHNT, CDR2 YENEEA. This CDR3 is 17 amino acids long. The CDR3 region is CASSPIERGATTDTQYF. CDR3 bases: TGTGCCAGCAGCCCAATCGAGCGGGGGGCTACCACAGATACGCAGTATTTT.

This clone was seen just once. The genes are TRBV7-5 and TRBJ2-2; the table's D gene call, TRBD2, was not cross checked with the DNA. TRBV7-5 is recorded as a pseudogene. The CDR3 is 14 residues long. The CDR3 region is CASSLAVGGLELFF. The DNA for the CDR3 is TGTGCCAGCAGCTTAGCGGTTGGAGGGTTGGAGCTGTTTTTT.

A single count supports this clone. The J gene is TRBJ2-1, the V gene TRBV10-1, with TRBD2 matching over 11 bases. The CDR3 length is 15 residues. Germline loops: CDR1 WNHNN, CDR2 SYGVQD (reference sequence). The trim removed 5 bases at V and 6 bases at J, leaving 6 bases unmatched. In nucleotides, the CDR3 is TGCGCCAGCAGTCTAGCGGGAGGAGGCTTCAATGAGCAGTTCTTC. This encodes CASSLAGGGFNEQFF.

The V call is TRBV6-8, the J call TRBJ2-2; 8 bases agree with TRBD2. From germline, CDR1 is MNHGY and CDR2 SAAAGT. The CDR3 sequence is 15 residues long. Unmatched junction bases numbered 3, after V lost 2 bases and J lost 4 bases. The CDR3: CASSYQREPTGELFF. In DNA form, the CDR3 reads TGTGCCAGCAGTTACCAGCGGGAGCCCACCGGGGAGCTGTTTTTT.

The V call is TRBV9, the J call TRBJ1-1, with D hard to call. Trimming stripped 6 bases from V and 6 bases from J, with 12 bases between. The germline V gene encodes CDR1 SGDLS and CDR2 YYNGEE. There are 12 residues in the CDR3. This CDR3 reads CASIRMVAEAFF. The CDR3 DNA follows: TGTGCCAGCATCCGAATGGTAGCTGAAGCTTTCTTT.

The sample holds a few counts of this clone. The rearrangement joins TRBV6-8 to TRBJ2-1; D is perhaps TRBD2 (5 bases). Germline loops: CDR1 MNHGY, CDR2 SAAAGT. The germline V and J ends were trimmed by 2 bases and 7 bases, with 6 bases remaining between them. The CDR3 length is 12 residues. The CDR3 DNA sequence: TGTGCCAGCAGTTACCCGGGGAATGAGCAGTTCTTC. Translating it yields CASSYPGNEQFF.

This clone was recorded a few times. V usage is TRBV6-8 and J usage is TRBJ1-1; unclear D gene. V was shortened by 5 bases and J by 0 bases, with 4 bases between the two germline ends. Germline CDR1 MNHGY, CDR2 SAAAGT. The CDR3 runs to 12 residues. The CDR3 DNA sequence: TGTGCCAGCAGTAGGTTGAACACTGAAGCTTTCTTT. It is translated as CASSRLNTEAFF.

The V call is TRBV30, the J call TRBJ1-4, with D unresolved. The V gene lost 3 bases and the J gene lost 2 bases, with 10 bases spanning the gap. This CDR3 spans 14 amino acids. The germline CDR1 and CDR2 sequences are GTSNPN and SVGIG (reference sequence). CDR3 DNA sequence: TGTGCCTGGAGCCCCGGGGTTACTAATGAAAAACTGTTTTTT. It specifies CAWSPGVTNEKLFF.

V gene TRBV6-8 combines with J gene TRBJ1-1, with D possibly being TRBD1 (6 bases). V shed 2 bases and J shed 1 base, with 11 bases lying between them. CDR1 is MNHGY and CDR2 is SAAAGT in the germline V gene. There are 15 residues in the CDR3. The CDR3, as DNA: TGTGCCAGCAGTTACGGGGGCCAGGCGAACACTGAAGCTTTCTTT. This sequence encodes CASSYGGQANTEAFF.

This chain connects TRBV19 to TRBJ1-3; 9 nucleotides agree with TRBD1. The CDR3 runs 13 residues. CDR1 is LNHDA, CDR2 SQIVND, per germline (reference sequence). V shed 10 bases, J shed 4 bases, and the junction held 5 bases outside the gene matches. The DNA for the CDR3 is TGTGCCACCGGGGACAGGGCCGGAAACACCATATATTTT. Translated, it gives CATGDRAGNTIYF.

The V and J genes are TRBV18 and TRBJ1-3; 9 bases are a match to TRBD1. Losses at the gene ends were 4 bases for V and 1 base for J; bases not matched to a gene: 5. Germline values: CDR1 KGHSH, CDR2 LQKENI. The CDR3 length is 16 residues. The CDR3 DNA is TGTGCCAGCTCACGGGGACAGGGAAATTCTGGAAACACCATATATTTT. This translates into CASSRGQGNSGNTIYF.

This clone came up a few times. V usage is TRBV11-3 and J usage is TRBJ2-1; D is ambiguous. The CDR3 sequence is 15 residues long. Trimming left V 2 bases short and J 0 bases short, with 8 bases between. Germline V gene lookup returns CDR1 SGHNT and CDR2 YENEEA. CDR3 region: CASSLRQSSYNEQFF. CDR3 sequence (DNA): TGTGCCAGCAGCTTACGGCAGAGCTCCTACAATGAGCAGTTCTTC.

This chain joins TRBV19 and TRBJ1-5; maybe TRBD1 (5 bases). V dropped 5 bases and J dropped 3 bases, with 14 bases sitting between them. Germline V gives CDR1 LNHDA, CDR2 SQIVND (reference sequence). The CDR3 spans 15 residues. CDR3 bases: TGTGCCAGTAGTTCCCGGGGGTCCCTCAATCAGCCCCAGCATTTT. This gives the protein CASSSRGSLNQPQHF.

The chain recombines TRBV19 with TRBJ2-5, with D maybe TRBD2 (6 bases). V was shortened by 4 bases and J by 0 bases, with 9 bases between the two germline ends. This CDR3 spans 14 amino acids. Germline values: CDR1 LNHDA, CDR2 SQIVND (reference sequence). In nucleotides, the CDR3 is TGTGCCAGTAGTACCTCTAGCGACCAAGAGACCCAGTACTTC. Translating gives CASSTSSDQETQYF.

The chain uses TRBV11-3 and TRBJ2-2, with D possibly matching TRBD1 (7 bases). Germline CDR1 is SGHNT and CDR2 is YENEEA. Trimming cost V 5 bases and J 4 bases, with 14 bases left between them. This CDR3 region has 15 residues. CDR3 in amino acids: CASSTRQGGTGELFF. The CDR3 DNA reads as TGTGCCAGCAGCACTAGACAGGGAGGCACCGGGGAGCTGTTTTTT.

This chain uses TRBV6-8 with TRBJ1-2, with 7 bases fitting TRBD1. Germline CDR1 MNHGY, CDR2 SAAAGT. V shed 4 bases and J 8 bases; nucleotides not matched to a gene: 13. The CDR3 has 15 amino acids. As DNA, the CDR3 is TGTGCCAGCAGTTTTTACAGGGGATTATTTCGGGGCTACACCTTC. Translation: CASSFYRGLFRGYTF.